The present entry profiles one T cell receptor (beta chain) with its context. Its antigen remains unidentified. The data were taken from a study of shared clonotypes between healthy human individuals. Naive CD8 cells lacked CD45RO and underwent positive selection for CCR7, leaving out terminally differentiated effector memory CD45RA+ cells. Caucasian adults residing in Nashville, Tennessee made up all the donors. Profiling relied on immunoSEQ multiplex PCR, and the TCRdb table lists in-frame clones only, not all of them. Among approximately 2,000,000 clones, around 93% were seen once, and the ten largest hold about 1.6%. V shed 0 bases, J shed 11 bases, and the junction held 11 bases outside the gene matches. Germline lookup yields CDR1 SGDLS and CDR2 YYNGEE. CDR3 length equals 15 residues. Study findings and constraints: Against clonotypes common to all four donors, non-shared ones had lower generation probabilities.

The chain carries TRBV9 and TRBJ2-3; TRBD2 agrees at 8 bases. The receptor was isolated from a young man in good health. Some clones in this sample may be carry-over from other donors' samples. Sequenced material: naive CD8+ T cells from PBMCs. CDR3 sequence: CASSVGSGRPLGQYF. CDR3 coding DNA: TGTGCCAGCAGCGTAGGGAGCGGGAGACCCCTGGGGCAGTATTTT.